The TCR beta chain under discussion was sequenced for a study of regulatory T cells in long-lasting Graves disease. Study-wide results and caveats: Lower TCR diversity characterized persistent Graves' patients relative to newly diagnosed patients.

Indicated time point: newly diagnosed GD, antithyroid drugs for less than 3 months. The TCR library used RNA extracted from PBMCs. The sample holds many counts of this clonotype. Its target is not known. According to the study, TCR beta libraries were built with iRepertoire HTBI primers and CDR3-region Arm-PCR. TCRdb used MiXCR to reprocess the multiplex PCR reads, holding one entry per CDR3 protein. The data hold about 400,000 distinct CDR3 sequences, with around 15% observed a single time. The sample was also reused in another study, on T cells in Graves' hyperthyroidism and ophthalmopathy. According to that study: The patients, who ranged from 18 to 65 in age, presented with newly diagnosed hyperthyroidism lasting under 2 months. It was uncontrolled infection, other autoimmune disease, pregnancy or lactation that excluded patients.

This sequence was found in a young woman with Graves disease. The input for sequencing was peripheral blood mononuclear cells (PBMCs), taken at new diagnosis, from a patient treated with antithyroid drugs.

CDR3 sequence (DNA): TGCGCCAGCAGCTTGGAGCTAGCGGGATCCCCCTACGAGCAGTACTTC. Translation gives CASSLELAGSPYEQYF. The gene calls are TRBV5-1 and TRBJ2-7; 9 bases agree with TRBD2. CDR3 length equals 16 residues. J was trimmed by 2 bases and V by 0 bases; bases with no gene match: 6. Per the germline V gene, CDR1 is SGHRS and CDR2 is YFSETQ.